This entry features one T cell receptor (beta chain) sequence. Per the authors' pipeline: Amplification from reference gene primers served as the basis for estimated nucleated cell counts. Only in-frame clones appear in the TCRdb table, and some are missing; sequencing was by immunoSEQ multiplex PCR. That table furnishes V, J and clone size, whereas the DNA furnished D and trimming. Of 350,000 or so clones listed, approximately 89% are singletons. Seattle researchers signed up patients amid active infection and tracked them longitudinally. The sample comes from a study of blood T cell repertoires in COVID-19. Background on the study: There were acute and convalescent COVID-19 samples, and they came from the United States, Italy and Spain. PBMCs, B-cell-depleted T cells, or T cells provided the cDNA or gDNA that made up the material.

This CDR3 has 12 amino acids. V was cut by 3 bases and J by 6 bases, with 9 bases left in between. The germline gives CDR1 LNHDA, CDR2 SQIVND (reference sequence). The clonotype comes from a woman aged 55-75 years with COVID-19, enrolled during active disease. This chain links TRBV19 with TRBJ2-7; D gene unclear. The sequenced sample was peripheral blood. The chain's CDR3 is CASSMVVGEQYF. CDR3 in DNA: TGTGCCAGTAGTATGGTGGTCGGCGAGCAGTACTTC.